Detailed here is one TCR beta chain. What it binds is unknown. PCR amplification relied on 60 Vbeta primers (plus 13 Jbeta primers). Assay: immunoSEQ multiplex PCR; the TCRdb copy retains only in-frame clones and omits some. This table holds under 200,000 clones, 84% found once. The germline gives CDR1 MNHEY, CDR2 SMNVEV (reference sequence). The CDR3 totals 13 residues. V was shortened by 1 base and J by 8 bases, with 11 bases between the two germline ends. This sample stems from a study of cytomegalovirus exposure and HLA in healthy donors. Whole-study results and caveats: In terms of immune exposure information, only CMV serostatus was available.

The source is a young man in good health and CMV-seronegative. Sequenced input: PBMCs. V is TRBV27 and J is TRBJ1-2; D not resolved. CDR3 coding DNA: TGTGCCAGCAGTTTATTCCCCCAATCAGGCTACACCTTC. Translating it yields CASSLFPQSGYTF.